The rows below give T cell receptor beta chains drawn from one sample of a study of T-cell memory formation after mild COVID-19. Via MiXCR, TCRdb re-called the 5' RACE reads, giving one row per CDR3 protein. The sample shows fewer than 400,000 distinct CDR3 sequences, roughly 13% of them seen only once. Sequenced: PBMCs or a T cell subset sorted from them (not recorded which). The receptors were gathered from a young man who had mild COVID-19 (a few samples of this study predate the infection). Cell type and time point are not known. CDR3s include the opening cysteine and the closing phenylalanine or tryptophan. The D gene is left open where the match is weak. Clone size, where shown, is once, few, many, or a class for clones that have expanded.

clone_size,j_call,d_call,v_call,cdr3_aa,cdr3_nt
many,TRBJ2-3,.,TRBV7-2,CASSPGAVLDTQYF,TGTGCCAGCAGCCCAGGCGCGGTCCTAGATACGCAGTATTTT
many,TRBJ2-7,.,TRBV12-3/TRBV12-4,CASSSLSYEQYF,TGTGCCAGCAGTTCACTGTCCTACGAGCAGTACTTC
.,TRBJ1-2,.,TRBV7-3,CASSQDYREPILNYGYTF,TGTGCCAGCAGCCAAGATTACAGGGAACCGATACTTAACTATGGCTACACCTTC
.,TRBJ2-1,.,TRBV6-2/TRBV6-3,CASSYSGQYLQFF,TGTGCCAGCAGTTACTCCGGACAGTACTTGCAGTTCTTC
.,TRBJ1-5,.,TRBV5-1,CASCPPKTDQPQHF,TGCGCCAGTTGTCCGCCCAAAACGGATCAGCCCCAGCATTTT
.,TRBJ2-1,TRBD2,TRBV4-2,CASSQEGSGSSYNEQFF,TGTGCCAGCAGCCAAGAAGGAAGCGGGAGCTCCTACAATGAGCAGTTCTTC
few,TRBJ1-1,TRBD1,TRBV5-1,CASSFQGVAEAFF,TGCGCCAGCAGCTTTCAGGGGGTGGCTGAAGCTTTCTTT
many,TRBJ2-1,.,TRBV7-9,CASRIDGTNNEQFF,TGTGCCAGCAGGATAGACGGGACAAACAATGAGCAGTTCTTC
.,TRBJ2-3,.,TRBV6-2/TRBV6-3,CASSFYRTDTQYF,TGTGCAAGCAGTTTCTATCGGACAGATACGCAGTATTTT
few,TRBJ1-5,.,TRBV27,CASSQFGPFSNQPQHF,TGTGCCAGCAGCCAATTTGGGCCCTTTAGCAATCAGCCCCAGCATTTT
.,TRBJ2-3,.,TRBV7-9,CASSFTMGGGTQYF,TGTGCCAGCAGTTTCACGATGGGGGGTGGTACGCAGTATTTT
many,TRBJ1-1,.,TRBV4-3,CASSRAHTEGTEAFF,TGCGCCAGCAGCCGGGCCCACACTGAGGGCACTGAAGCTTTCTTT
few,TRBJ1-2,TRBD1,TRBV5-1,CASSLGQGVYGYTF,TGCGCCAGCAGCTTGGGACAGGGGGTGTACGGCTACACCTTC
.,TRBJ1-5,TRBD1,TRBV27,CASSHEGASNQPQHF,TGTGCCAGCAGCCATGAGGGGGCCTCCAATCAGCCCCAGCATTTT
.,TRBJ2-7,TRBD2,TRBV2,CSTVTSGTYEQYF,TGCTCGACAGTGACTAGCGGAACCTACGAGCAGTACTTC
few,TRBJ2-2,.,TRBV7-2,CASSPHFANTGELFF,TGTGCCAGCAGCCCCCATTTCGCGAACACCGGGGAGCTGTTTTTT
.,TRBJ2-7,TRBD2,TRBV29-1,CSVSGLAGVLLTYEQYF,TGCAGCGTTTCCGGACTAGCGGGGGTCCTCCTGACCTACGAGCAGTACTTC
.,TRBJ2-2,TRBD2,TRBV18,CASSERETGELFF,TGTGCCAGCTCAGAGCGGGAGACCGGGGAGCTGTTTTTT
.,TRBJ2-3,.,TRBV5-1,CASSSGGFTDTQYF,TGCGCCAGCAGCTCAGGGGGGTTCACAGATACGCAGTATTTT
few,TRBJ2-5,.,TRBV7-9,CASSADWRQETQYF,TGTGCCAGCAGCGCCGACTGGAGACAAGAGACCCAGTACTTC
once,TRBJ1-6,TRBD1,TRBV29-1,CSVDSGQGSAPLHF,TGCAGCGTTGATTCCGGACAGGGATCGGCACCCCTCCACTTT
few,TRBJ2-3,TRBD2,TRBV5-1,CASSLAVAGDTDTQYF,TGCGCCAGCAGCTTGGCAGTAGCGGGGGACACAGATACGCAGTATTTT
few,TRBJ1-2,.,TRBV6-5,CASSYGSWADYGYTF,TGTGCCAGCAGTTACGGATCCTGGGCCGACTATGGCTACACCTTC
many,TRBJ2-7,.,TRBV12-3/TRBV12-4,CASSRDHEQYF,TGTGCCAGCAGCAGGGACCACGAGCAGTACTTC
.,TRBJ1-1,TRBD1,TRBV5-1,CASSRDRPTEAFF,TGCGCCAGCAGCAGGGACAGGCCCACTGAAGCTTTCTTT
many,TRBJ2-5,.,TRBV3-1,CASSQEVGETQYF,TGTGCCAGCAGCCAAGAGGTCGGTGAGACCCAGTACTTC
few,TRBJ2-7,.,TRBV7-9,CASSSLSEQYF,TGTGCCAGCAGCTCCTTATCCGAGCAGTACTTC
few,TRBJ2-6,.,TRBV3-1,CASSQSPGANVLTF,TGTGCCAGCAGCCAATCACCTGGGGCCAACGTCCTGACTTTC
few,TRBJ2-7,.,TRBV4-3,CASSQVEGGEQYF,TGCGCCAGCAGCCAAGTCGAGGGGGGCGAGCAGTACTTC
few,TRBJ1-2,TRBD1,TRBV7-9,CASSAPGQGYTF,TGTGCCAGCAGCGCTCCGGGACAGGGATACACCTTC
few,TRBJ2-1,TRBD1,TRBV5-1,CASSLVRDRGHNEQFF,TGCGCCAGCAGCTTGGTCCGGGACAGGGGACACAATGAGCAGTTCTTC
few,TRBJ2-1,TRBD1,TRBV7-2,CASSQFGQGLNEQFF,TGTGCCAGCAGCCAATTTGGACAGGGGCTAAATGAGCAGTTCTTC
.,TRBJ2-1,TRBD2,TRBV6-4,CASSRTTSGTYNEQFF,TGTGCCAGCAGTCGCACGACTAGCGGGACTTACAATGAGCAGTTCTTC
few,TRBJ1-5,.,TRBV6-1,CASSEERDPRHF,TGTGCCAGCAGTGAAGAACGGGATCCGCGACATTTT
once,TRBJ2-7,TRBD2,TRBV3-1,CASGGLAGHEQYF,TGTGCCAGCGGAGGACTAGCGGGCCACGAGCAGTACTTC
few,TRBJ1-1,.,TRBV11-2,CASSPRGMGRSTEAFF,TGTGCCAGCAGCCCCCGAGGGATGGGGAGGAGCACTGAAGCTTTCTTT
few,TRBJ2-1,TRBD2,TRBV2,CASSEAGTSGATRFF,TGTGCCAGCAGTGAAGCCGGGACTAGCGGGGCCACCCGGTTCTTC
.,TRBJ1-5,.,TRBV4-1,CASSSSRGPSNQPQHF,TGCGCCAGCAGCTCTTCGCGGGGGCCGAGCAATCAGCCCCAGCATTTT
.,TRBJ1-2,.,TRBV7-2,CASSQTLAEGGDRGYTF,TGTGCCAGCAGCCAGACGCTCGCCGAGGGTGGGGACCGTGGCTACACCTTC
many,TRBJ2-1,.,TRBV6-6,CASSYRNARGPMSNEQFF,TGTGCCAGCAGTTACCGGAACGCGCGGGGGCCCATGAGCAATGAGCAGTTCTTC
many,TRBJ2-3,.,TRBV12-5,CASGLAAGSTDTQYF,TGTGCTAGTGGCCTCGCTGCAGGGTCCACAGATACGCAGTATTTT
many,TRBJ2-1,TRBD1,TRBV12-3/TRBV12-4,CASSLRGNTYNEQFF,TGTGCCAGCAGCCTCAGGGGGAACACCTACAATGAGCAGTTCTTC
.,TRBJ2-7,.,TRBV5-1,CASSFNRNYEQYF,TGCGCCAGCAGCTTTAACAGGAACTACGAGCAGTACTTC
.,TRBJ1-1,TRBD1,TRBV7-2,CASSLATGATGEAFF,TGTGCCAGCAGCTTAGCGACAGGGGCCACGGGTGAAGCTTTCTTT